The rows below give T cell receptor beta chains drawn from one sample of a study of cytomegalovirus exposure and HLA in healthy donors. Clones were sequenced by immunoSEQ multiplex PCR, and TCRdb holds only the in-frame ones, with some missing. The top ten hold 1% to 1.5% of the sample, which has roughly 250,000 clones, approximately 83% seen once. The sample taken for sequencing was PBMCs. The receptor source for this set is a woman aged 30 to 39 in good health and CMV-seropositive. Both conserved end residues are part of each CDR3. The order of the fields is D gene, clone size, V gene, CDR3 length, J gene, CDR3 DNA, CDR3 protein. The D gene is left open where the match is weak. Where a row states a size, it is once, few, many or the class of an expanded clone; other rows omit it.

>-|-|TRBV27|17|TRBJ1-5
TGTGCCAGCAGTCCCACCGGGATTAAGGGGGGCAATCAGCCCCAGCATTTT
CASSPTGIKGGNQPQHF
>-|-|TRBV2|15|TRBJ2-1
TGTGCCAGGGAGCTTTTGACCTCCCCAGCGGATGAGCAGTTCTTC
CARELLTSPADEQFF
>-|few|TRBV6-6|12|TRBJ1-1
TGTGCCAGCATGAGGGCGAACACTGAAGCTTTCTTT
CASMRANTEAFF
>-|-|TRBV5-1|15|TRBJ1-5
TGCGCCAGCAGCCCGGAGCCGAATAGCAATCAGCCCCAGCATTTT
CASSPEPNSNQPQHF
>-|-|TRBV27|14|TRBJ1-1
TGTGCCAGCAGTCTACTCAGGGGGAACACTGAAGCTTTCTTT
CASSLLRGNTEAFF
>-|few|TRBV21-1|13|TRBJ2-1
TGTGCCAGCCCCCGGGACAGGGGCGGTGAGCAGTTCTTC
CASPRDRGGEQFF
>-|-|TRBV27|13|TRBJ2-7
TGTGCCAGCAGTTTTACGAGATCCTACGAGCAGTACTTC
CASSFTRSYEQYF
>TRBD2|-|TRBV28|16|TRBJ2-7
TGTGCCAGCAGCCATAGATTAGCGGGAGTTTCCTACGAGCAGTACTTC
CASSHRLAGVSYEQYF
>-|-|TRBV28|13|TRBJ2-2
TGTGCCAGTTCCCGAGGAGGCCCCGGGGAGCTGTTTTTT
CASSRGGPGELFF
>-|-|TRBV14|15|TRBJ2-7
TGTGCCAGCAGCTACTTTGGACAGTCCTCCTACGAGCAGTACTTC
CASSYFGQSSYEQYF
>TRBD1|-|TRBV9|15|TRBJ2-3
TGTGCCAGCAGTCCGACAGGGGCGCGGACAGATACGCAGTATTTT
CASSPTGARTDTQYF
>-|-|TRBV29-1|15|TRBJ2-2
TGCAGCGCAAGTTCTAGACAGGTTAACACCGGGGAGCTGTTTTTT
CSASSRQVNTGELFF
>-|-|TRBV30|14|TRBJ1-2
TGTGCCTGGAATGGCGCGGGGCGGGAGTATGGCTACACCTTC
CAWNGAGREYGYTF
>-|-|TRBV13|16|TRBJ1-2
TGTGCCAGCAGCTTAGACGAGCTCAGCGCTAACTATGGCTACACCTTC
CASSLDELSANYGYTF
>-|-|TRBV12-5|14|TRBJ1-3
TGTGCTAGTGGTACATACCTTCTGGGAAACACCATATATTTT
CASGTYLLGNTIYF
>TRBD1|-|TRBV7-8|16|TRBJ1-5
TGTGCCAGCAGCGCGCTGGACAGGTTGGACAATCAGCCCCAGCATTTT
CASSALDRLDNQPQHF
>TRBD1|once|TRBV18|13|TRBJ1-4
TGTGCCAGCTCACCGGACAGGGCGGGGAAACTGTTTTTT
CASSPDRAGKLFF
>TRBD2|-|TRBV27|16|TRBJ2-7
TGTGCCAGCAGCCCAGGACTAGCGGGAAATCCCTACGAGCAGTACTTC
CASSPGLAGNPYEQYF
>TRBD1|-|TRBV11-3|15|TRBJ1-1
TGTGCCAGCAGCTTAGACCAACAGGGGGCGTCTGAAGCTTTCTTT
CASSLDQQGASEAFF
>-|-|TRBV10-1|14|TRBJ1-2
TGCGCCAGCAGTCGAAGGGACACCTACTATGGCTACACCTTC
CASSRRDTYYGYTF
>-|-|TRBV30|13|TRBJ2-3
TGTGCCTGGAGTGGTCAGGGCACAGATACGCAGTATTTT
CAWSGQGTDTQYF
>-|-|TRBV6-6|15|TRBJ2-1
TGTGCCAGCACCGAAAGAGGGGAGGCCTACAATGAGCAGTTCTTC
CASTERGEAYNEQFF
>-|-|TRBV5-4|15|TRBJ2-3
TGTGCCAGCAGCTCCCCAGGGGGGAGCACAGATACGCAGTATTTT
CASSSPGGSTDTQYF
>-|-|TRBV5-1|15|TRBJ2-7
TGCGCCAGCAGCTTGTTTTCAGCGAGCTCCTACGAGCAGTACTTC
CASSLFSASSYEQYF
>TRBD2|-|TRBV5-1|14|TRBJ2-7
TGCGCCAGCAGGCAGGGACTAGCTGAAGACGAGCAGTACTTC
CASRQGLAEDEQYF
>-|-|TRBV2|21|TRBJ2-6
TGTGCCAGCAGTGCCCCTTTCACGACAGACCTTCCCGTGGACGGGGCCAACGTCCTGACTTTC
CASSAPFTTDLPVDGANVLTF
>-|-|TRBV2|13|TRBJ1-2
TGTGCCAGCAGGAAAGTAGGGGAAGGTGGATACACCTTC
CASRKVGEGGYTF
>TRBD1|once|TRBV18|15|TRBJ2-6
TGTGCCAGCTCAGTTGGGACAGGGGAGGCCAACGTCCTGACTTTC
CASSVGTGEANVLTF
>TRBD2|-|TRBV27|18|TRBJ2-1
TGTGCCAGCAGTTTAAGGGCTAGCGGGAGTATAGTCTACAATGAGCAGTTCTTC
CASSLRASGSIVYNEQFF
>-|-|TRBV6-1|15|TRBJ1-1
TGTGCCAGCAGTGAAGCTCCAGGGGCCCAGGTTGAAGCTTTCTTT
CASSEAPGAQVEAFF
>TRBD1|-|TRBV29-1|13|TRBJ1-1
TGCAGCGTCGAACGTTCAGGGGGGTCTGAAGCTTTCTTT
CSVERSGGSEAFF
>-|-|TRBV2|17|TRBJ2-3
TGTGCCAGCAGCGACCTCTTGCTAGCGCTTAGCACAGATACGCAGTATTTT
CASSDLLLALSTDTQYF
>TRBD2|-|TRBV7-8|15|TRBJ2-2
TGTGCCAGCAGACTAGCGGGGGTTGGGACCGGGGAGCTGTTTTTT
CASRLAGVGTGELFF
>TRBD2|-|TRBV5-1|18|TRBJ2-2
TGCGCCAGCAGCTTGGGGGCCCGGGGCGGGAGATACACCGGGGAGCTGTTTTTT
CASSLGARGGRYTGELFF
>-|-|TRBV28|15|TRBJ2-7
TGTGCCAGCAGTCACTACAGGGAACAACGGATCGAGCAGTACTTC
CASSHYREQRIEQYF
>-|-|TRBV30|17|TRBJ1-2
TGTGCCTGGAGTGCTGCCGGGGGGGGAATTTCCCTCTATGGCTACACCTTC
CAWSAAGGGISLYGYTF
>-|-|TRBV19|15|TRBJ2-1
TGTGCCAGTAGTATCTGGGCATCGGGGAGCAATGAGCAGTTCTTC
CASSIWASGSNEQFF
>-|-|TRBV7-8|14|TRBJ2-5
TGTGCCAGCAGCCGGAAGCGGGCCGGGGAGACCCAGTACTTC
CASSRKRAGETQYF
>TRBD1|-|TRBV11-2|15|TRBJ1-4
TGTGCCAGCAGCTTATCAAGGACAGGAAACGAAAAACTGTTTTTT
CASSLSRTGNEKLFF
>TRBD1|-|TRBV29-1|13|TRBJ1-1
TGCAGCGTGGGACAGGGGGGCAGCACTGAAGCTTTCTTT
CSVGQGGSTEAFF
>-|-|TRBV9|15|TRBJ2-2
TGTGCCAGCAGCGTACTGGAGGGATACACCGGGGAGCTGTTTTTT
CASSVLEGYTGELFF
>TRBD1|-|TRBV19|15|TRBJ2-7
TGTGCCAGTAGTATGACAGGGGCACTTTCCTACGAGCAGTACTTC
CASSMTGALSYEQYF
>TRBD1|-|TRBV9|16|TRBJ2-2
TGTGCCAGCAGCCGCCAGGGGGCGTTAAACACCGGGGAGCTGTTTTTT
CASSRQGALNTGELFF
>-|-|TRBV5-1|15|TRBJ1-4
TGCGCCAGCAGCTTGGTTCGGGGGGCGGAGGAAAAACTGTTTTTT
CASSLVRGAEEKLFF
>-|-|TRBV4-1|15|TRBJ1-2
TGCGCCAGCAGCCAAGAAATCTTGGGAAGGGGCGGCTACACCTTC
CASSQEILGRGGYTF
>TRBD2|-|TRBV2|14|TRBJ2-7
TGTGCCAGCAGCGCCGGACTAGCGGGGAGCGAGCAGTACTTC
CASSAGLAGSEQYF
>-|-|TRBV14|17|TRBJ2-1
TGTGCCAGCAGCCAAGATATCGGGGGAGCGGGTTGGAATGAGCAGTTCTTC
CASSQDIGGAGWNEQFF
>-|-|TRBV19|15|TRBJ1-1
TGTGCCAGTAGTTCCTCGGGACTCATGAACACTGAAGCTTTCTTT
CASSSSGLMNTEAFF